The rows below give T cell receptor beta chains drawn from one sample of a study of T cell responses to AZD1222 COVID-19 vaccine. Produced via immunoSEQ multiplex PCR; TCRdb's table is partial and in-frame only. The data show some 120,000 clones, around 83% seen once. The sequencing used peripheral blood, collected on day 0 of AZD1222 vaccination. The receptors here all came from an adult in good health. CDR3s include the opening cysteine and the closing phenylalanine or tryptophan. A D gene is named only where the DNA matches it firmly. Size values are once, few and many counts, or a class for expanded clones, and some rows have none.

CDR3: CASSLQGSEQYF
DNA: TGTGCCAGCAGCTTGCAGGGTTCCGAGCAGTACTTC
J: TRBJ2-7
size: few
V: TRBV7-8
D: -

CDR3: CATSRDRGGEQYF
DNA: TGTGCCACCAGCAGAGACAGGGGAGGCGAGCAGTACTTC
J: TRBJ2-7
size: -
V: TRBV15
D: -

CDR3: CASSQDVGTGELFF
DNA: TGCGCCAGCAGCCAAGACGTAGGCACCGGGGAGCTGTTTTTT
J: TRBJ2-2
size: once
V: TRBV4-3
D: -

CDR3: CASSPSPGTEAFF
DNA: TGTGCCAGCTCACCCTCTCCGGGCACTGAAGCTTTCTTT
J: TRBJ1-1
size: -
V: TRBV18
D: -

CDR3: CASSPPGEGARFEAFF
DNA: TGTGCCAGCAGCCCGCCCGGAGAGGGGGCGCGATTTGAAGCTTTCTTT
J: TRBJ1-1
size: once
V: TRBV28
D: TRBD1

CDR3: CASSPRIAHDNQETQYF
DNA: TGTGCCAGCAGCCCGCGGATCGCCCACGATAACCAAGAGACCCAGTACTTC
J: TRBJ2-5
size: -
V: TRBV3-1/TRBV3-2
D: -

CDR3: CASSLESPGIYTF
DNA: TGTGCCAGCAGCCTCGAGAGTCCCGGGATCTACACCTTC
J: TRBJ1-2
size: -
V: TRBV27
D: -

CDR3: CASSLTRPGTASWSTEAFF
DNA: TGTGCCAGCAGTTTGACTCGCCCGGGGACGGCAAGCTGGAGCACTGAAGCTTTCTTT
J: TRBJ1-1
size: -
V: TRBV27
D: -

CDR3: CAWGSQGRTEAFF
DNA: TGTGCCTGGGGTTCTCAGGGGAGGACTGAAGCTTTCTTT
J: TRBJ1-1
size: -
V: TRBV30
D: -

CDR3: CASSLVLGRDTEAFF
DNA: TGTGCCAGCAGCTTAGTTCTCGGGAGGGACACTGAAGCTTTCTTT
J: TRBJ1-1
size: -
V: TRBV7-8
D: -

CDR3: CASRPILDYEAFF
DNA: TGTGCCAGCAGGCCAATTTTGGACTATGAAGCTTTCTTT
J: TRBJ1-1
size: -
V: TRBV28
D: -

CDR3: CASSVRTGVAEAFF
DNA: TGTGCCAGCAGTGTACGGACAGGGGTAGCTGAAGCTTTCTTT
J: TRBJ1-1
size: -
V: TRBV27
D: TRBD1

CDR3: CASSSRNGYTF
DNA: TGTGCCAGCAGCTCGCGTAATGGCTACACCTTC
J: TRBJ1-2
size: -
V: TRBV7-9
D: -

CDR3: CATSRASGSYNEQFF
DNA: TGTGCCACCAGCAGGGCTAGCGGGAGCTACAATGAGCAGTTCTTC
J: TRBJ2-1
size: -
V: TRBV15
D: TRBD2

CDR3: CASTLRGSYNEQFF
DNA: TGTGCCAGCACTTTAAGGGGCTCCTACAATGAGCAGTTCTTC
J: TRBJ2-1
size: -
V: TRBV28
D: -

CDR3: CASSAFTRVDTEAFF
DNA: TGTGCCAGCAGCGCCTTTACTAGGGTCGACACTGAAGCTTTCTTT
J: TRBJ1-1
size: -
V: TRBV6-2/TRBV6-3
D: -

CDR3: CASSTKTGPYEQYF
DNA: TGTGCCAGCAGCACGAAGACAGGGCCCTACGAGCAGTACTTC
J: TRBJ2-7
size: once
V: TRBV21-1
D: -

CDR3: CASSPHSGANVLTF
DNA: TGTGCCAGTAGTCCACACTCTGGGGCCAACGTCCTGACTTTC
J: TRBJ2-6
size: -
V: TRBV19
D: -

CDR3: CASSLYQGGGTDTQYF
DNA: TGTGCCAGCAGCCTATACCAAGGAGGCGGGACAGATACGCAGTATTTT
J: TRBJ2-3
size: once
V: TRBV5-4
D: -

CDR3: CASSFRWGDRENTEAFF
DNA: TGTGCCAGCAGCTTCCGATGGGGGGACAGGGAGAACACTGAAGCTTTCTTT
J: TRBJ1-1
size: -
V: TRBV5-8
D: TRBD1

CDR3: CASSLATNQPQHF
DNA: TGTGCCAGCAGTTTGGCAACGAATCAGCCCCAGCATTTT
J: TRBJ1-5
size: many
V: TRBV27
D: -

CDR3: CASSLATDTTNEKLFF
DNA: TGCGCCAGCAGCTTGGCCACCGACACAACTAATGAAAAACTGTTTTTT
J: TRBJ1-4
size: -
V: TRBV5-1
D: -

CDR3: CASSRQNELLSNQPQHF
DNA: TGTGCCAGCAGTAGACAGAACGAATTGCTTAGCAATCAGCCCCAGCATTTT
J: TRBJ1-5
size: -
V: TRBV27
D: -

CDR3: CASSMGSGEFYEQYF
DNA: TGTGCCAGTAGTATGGGTAGCGGGGAGTTCTACGAGCAGTACTTC
J: TRBJ2-7
size: -
V: TRBV19
D: TRBD2

CDR3: CASSLPQADTIYF
DNA: TGTGCCAGCAGCTTACCCCAGGCGGACACCATATATTTT
J: TRBJ1-3
size: many
V: TRBV5-6
D: -

CDR3: CASSRIGGQEKLFF
DNA: TGTGCCAGCAGCCGTATTGGGGGCCAGGAAAAACTGTTTTTT
J: TRBJ1-4
size: -
V: TRBV3-1/TRBV3-2
D: -

CDR3: CASSLNYNSPLHF
DNA: TGTGCCAGCAGTTTGAACTATAATTCACCCCTCCACTTT
J: TRBJ1-6
size: -
V: TRBV12-3/TRBV12-4
D: -

CDR3: CASSYKGAGANVLTF
DNA: TGTGCCAGCAGTTACAAGGGGGCTGGGGCCAACGTCCTGACTTTC
J: TRBJ2-6
size: -
V: TRBV6-2/TRBV6-3
D: -

CDR3: CASSLTVNTEAFF
DNA: TGTGCCAGCAGCTTAACTGTGAACACTGAAGCTTTCTTT
J: TRBJ1-1
size: -
V: TRBV7-3
D: -

CDR3: CAISDGARATQPQHF
DNA: TGTGCCATCAGTGATGGTGCCAGGGCGACCCAGCCCCAGCATTTT
J: TRBJ1-5
size: few
V: TRBV10-3
D: -

CDR3: CASGLGQGTGPMNTEAFF
DNA: TGTGCTAGTGGTTTGGGTCAGGGCACCGGTCCTATGAACACTGAAGCTTTCTTT
J: TRBJ1-1
size: -
V: TRBV12-5
D: -

CDR3: CASSASYVGVDTEAFF
DNA: TGTGCCAGCAGCGCTTCATACGTCGGGGTGGACACTGAAGCTTTCTTT
J: TRBJ1-1
size: -
V: TRBV9
D: -

CDR3: CASSLEGQGASGYTF
DNA: TGCGCCAGCAGCTTGGAGGGACAGGGAGCTAGTGGCTACACCTTC
J: TRBJ1-2
size: -
V: TRBV5-1
D: TRBD1

CDR3: CASSRLGLAGGPGTDTQYF
DNA: TGTGCCAGCAGCAGGCTGGGGCTAGCGGGAGGGCCCGGCACAGATACGCAGTATTTT
J: TRBJ2-3
size: -
V: TRBV9
D: TRBD2

CDR3: CSVMGQGVDEQYF
DNA: TGCAGCGTGATGGGACAGGGGGTCGACGAGCAGTACTTC
J: TRBJ2-7
size: -
V: TRBV29-1
D: TRBD1

CDR3: CASSQHRGYTEAFF
DNA: TGCGCCAGCAGCCAACACAGGGGCTACACTGAAGCTTTCTTT
J: TRBJ1-1
size: -
V: TRBV4-3
D: TRBD1

CDR3: CASSQGLGRHNSPLHF
DNA: TGTGCCAGCAGCCAAGGCCTGGGGCGGCATAATTCACCCCTCCACTTT
J: TRBJ1-6
size: once
V: TRBV3-1/TRBV3-2
D: -

CDR3: CSARELDEQYF
DNA: TGCAGTGCTAGAGAATTGGACGAGCAGTACTTC
J: TRBJ2-7
size: -
V: TRBV20-1
D: -

CDR3: CASSPPDLQGPNTGELFF
DNA: TGTGCCAGCAGCCCCCCGGACTTGCAGGGGCCGAACACCGGGGAGCTGTTTTTT
J: TRBJ2-2
size: -
V: TRBV7-9
D: -

CDR3: CASSFSTDTQYF
DNA: TGTGCCAGCAGTTTCAGCACAGATACGCAGTATTTT
J: TRBJ2-3
size: -
V: TRBV12-3/TRBV12-4
D: -

CDR3: CASSQELANYGYTF
DNA: TGCGCCAGCAGCCAAGAACTGGCTAACTATGGCTACACCTTC
J: TRBJ1-2
size: -
V: TRBV4-3
D: -

CDR3: CASSSPPSANNEQFF
DNA: TGTGCCAGCAGCTCCCCCCCTAGCGCAAACAATGAGCAGTTCTTC
J: TRBJ2-1
size: -
V: TRBV7-2
D: -

CDR3: CASSHGQFGANYGYTF
DNA: TGTGCCAGCAGCCATGGACAGTTTGGGGCTAACTATGGCTACACCTTC
J: TRBJ1-2
size: -
V: TRBV3-1/TRBV3-2
D: -

CDR3: CASSPSHSDTQYF
DNA: TGTGCCAGCAGCCCCAGTCATTCAGATACGCAGTATTTT
J: TRBJ2-3
size: few
V: TRBV7-2
D: -

CDR3: CASSPWATGELFF
DNA: TGTGCCAGCTCACCGTGGGCGACCGGGGAGCTGTTTTTT
J: TRBJ2-2
size: once
V: TRBV18
D: -

CDR3: CAIFGTDYGYTF
DNA: TGTGCCATATTCGGGACGGACTATGGCTACACCTTC
J: TRBJ1-2
size: -
V: TRBV6-5
D: -

CDR3: CASSQVVYRANSPLHF
DNA: TGCGCCAGCAGCCAAGTTGTATACAGGGCCAATTCACCCCTCCACTTT
J: TRBJ1-6
size: -
V: TRBV4-3
D: -

CDR3: CASSPRTSGSADTQYF
DNA: TGTGCCAGCAGCCCGAGGACTAGCGGGAGCGCAGATACGCAGTATTTT
J: TRBJ2-3
size: -
V: TRBV11-3
D: TRBD2

CDR3: CASSPYSSLETQYF
DNA: TGTGCCAGCAGTCCCTATTCGTCGTTAGAGACCCAGTACTTC
J: TRBJ2-5
size: -
V: TRBV27
D: -

CDR3: CASSGTGRKTQYF
DNA: TGTGCCAGCAGTGGTACGGGGAGAAAGACCCAGTACTTC
J: TRBJ2-5
size: few
V: TRBV25-1
D: -